A few counts support the clone carrying this TCR beta chain. What it binds is unknown. One junction end disagrees with the germline gene, perhaps due to a read error. These data are taken from a study of blood T cells in healthy people across ages. It was with a sample-barcoded 5' primer and a J-beta primer mix that a second PCR of about 6 to 12 cycles was run. TCRdb ran MiXCR on the 5' RACE reads and lists one entry per CDR3 protein. The sample contains roughly 650,000 distinct CDR3 sequences, about a third of which appear only once. Study observations and caveats: In older individuals, TCR beta diversity per million T cells was lower, falling roughly linearly with age. In these data, TCR beta diversity tracked strongly with naive T cell percentage.

The authors extracted at least 6 micrograms of total RNA per sample. This receptor was identified in a woman aged 80 or older in good health. Sample: blood.

CDR3 DNA: TGCGCCAGCAGCCAAGAGGGCAGGGGGAATTCACCCCCCCACTTT. Translated: CASSQEGRGNSPPHF. This chain links TRBV4-1 with TRBJ1-6, with 7 nucleotides matching TRBD1. Germline V gene data show CDR1 as MGHRA and CDR2 as YSYEKL. The length of the CDR3 is 15 residues.